These 21 T cell receptor beta chains were all obtained from the same sample, sequenced in a study of CD8 T cells in ankylosing spondylitis. Using its own MiXCR run on the 5' RACE reads, TCRdb lists one record per CDR3 protein. The sample holds 100,000 to 150,000 distinct CDR3 sequences, roughly 6.6% seen once. Sequenced material: blood, either unsorted or a sorted T cell fraction (not recorded which). The receptor source for this set is a male donor with ankylosing spondylitis or in good health (not recorded which).

This clonotype was found many times. The chain carries TRBV25-1 and TRBJ2-6; TRBD1 agrees at 8 bases. CDR3 size: 19 residues. CDR1 MGHDK and CDR2 SYGVNS come from the germline V gene. V was clipped by 2 bases and J by 3 bases; unmatched bases: 12. CDR3: CASSEQPRRDRNGANVLTF. The CDR3 DNA reads TGTGCCAGCAGTGAACAACCGCGGAGGGACAGGAATGGGGCCAACGTCCTGACTTTC.

This clonotype showed up many times. This chain links TRBV5-6 with TRBJ2-5; D is uncertain. This CDR3 is built from 13 residues. With 2 bases removed from V and 5 bases from J, the gap between germline ends came to 10 bases. Germline CDR1 is SGHDT and CDR2 is YYEEEE. Here the CDR3 DNA reads TGTGCCAGCAGCTTCAGCTGGCGGGAGACCCAGTACTTC. Amino acids: CASSFSWRETQYF. Variable domain in full (rest from reference TRBV5-6 and TRBJ2-5): DAGVTQSPTHLIKTRGQQVTLRCSPKSGHDTVSWYQQALGQGPQFIFQYYEEEERQRGNFPDRFSGHQFPNYSSELNVNALLLGDSALYLCASSFSWRETQYFGPGTRLLVL.

This clonotype was detected ten times or more. The chain is built from TRBV3-1 and TRBJ2-7; D gene ambiguous. CDR1 and CDR2 from the germline V gene are LGHDT and YNNKEL (reference sequence). The CDR3 loop spans 13 amino acids. Trimming pared 7 bases from V and 2 bases from J, leaving 12 bases between. The CDR3 loop reads CASTPGLAYEQYF. CDR3 in DNA: TGTGCCAGCACCCCCGGCCTTGCCTACGAGCAGTACTTC.

Many counts were recorded for this clonotype. V gene TRBV3-1 combines with J gene TRBJ2-5; the D is unclear. V gave up 0 bases and J gave up 2 bases, with 10 bases separating them. This CDR3 spans 15 amino acids. From germline, CDR1 is LGHDT and CDR2 YNNKEL (reference sequence). Written as DNA, the CDR3 is TGTGCCAGCAGCCAAGAAGGACGGAAACAAGAGACCCAGTACTTC. It translates to CASSQEGRKQETQYF.

This clonotype has a count of ten or more. The chain combines TRBV25-1 with TRBJ1-6; 8 bases align to TRBD1. J was trimmed by 4 bases and V by 6 bases; bases with no gene match: 8. The CDR3 is 16 amino acids. Germline V gives CDR1 MGHDK, CDR2 SYGVNS. The CDR3 protein is CASSQTGTGYNSPLHF. The CDR3 DNA is TGTGCCAGCAGCCAAACCGGGACAGGATATAATTCACCCCTCCACTTT. Combining the CDR3 with reference TRBV25-1 and TRBJ1-6 gives the whole variable domain EADIYQTPRYLVIGTGKKITLECSQTMGHDKMYWYQQDPGMELHLIHYSYGVNSTEKGDLSSESTVSRIRTEHFPLTLESARPSHTSQYLCASSQTGTGYNSPLHFGNGTRLTVT.

This clonotype was counted at least ten times. For the CDR3, the DNA is TGTGCCAGCAGTTACCTCGGGAGCGGGACAGAAAATGAAAAACTGTTTTTT. Translated: CASSYLGSGTENEKLFF. The chain carries TRBV6-5 and TRBJ1-4; 7 bases align to TRBD1. V shed 2 bases and J 5 bases; nucleotides not matched to a gene: 11. The V gene's germline CDR1 is MNHEY and CDR2 SVGAGI. CDR3 length: 17 amino acids.

The J gene is TRBJ1-5, the V gene TRBV10-2; D gene ambiguous. This CDR3 spans 15 amino acids. The ends were cut back, 2 bases at V and 4 bases at J, with 12 bases in the middle. Germline CDR1 WSHSY, CDR2 SAAADI. CDR3 sequence reads: CASSEPGTKNQPQHF. CDR3 in DNA: TGCGCCAGCAGTGAGCCGGGAACGAAGAATCAGCCCCAGCATTTT.

This clonotype was seen repeatedly, ten times or more. The chain combines TRBV28 with TRBJ1-2; 7 bases line up with TRBD1. The CDR3 runs 14 residues. V was clipped by 2 bases and J by 4 bases; unmatched bases: 4. Looked up from germline, CDR1 is MDHEN and CDR2 is SYDVKM. The CDR3 region is CASSLPTGSYGYTF. The CDR3 coding sequence is TGTGCCAGCAGTTTACCGACAGGGAGCTATGGCTACACCTTC.

This chain uses TRBV7-3 with TRBJ2-2, with D hard to call. V lost 2 bases, J lost 6 bases, and 7 bases lay in between. The length of the CDR3 is 13 residues. Germline V gives CDR1 SGHTA, CDR2 FQGTGA. The CDR3 here is CASSLAYSGELFF. The CDR3 DNA reads TGTGCCAGCAGCTTAGCCTACTCCGGGGAGCTGTTTTTT.

This clonotype appeared many times. This sequence joins TRBV12-3 or TRBV12-4 and TRBJ1-2, with D uncertain. The CDR3 covers 14 residues. Trimming removed 2 bases at V and 3 bases at J, with 10 bases between. The chain's CDR3 is CASSLNRADYGYTF. DNA for the CDR3: TGTGCCAGCAGTTTAAATAGGGCAGACTATGGCTACACCTTC.

Many counts were recorded for this clonotype. The rearrangement links TRBV5-1 to TRBJ2-5; the D is unclear. The CDR3 totals 16 residues. Germline loops: CDR1 SGHRS, CDR2 YFSETQ. Trimming shortened V by 0 bases and J by 4 bases, and 16 bases separated the two germline ends. CDR3 DNA: TGCGCCAGCAGCTTGGGGGTGGTTCTGGGCTCAGAGACCCAGTACTTC. Translated, it gives CASSLGVVLGSETQYF.

This chain uses TRBV19 with TRBJ2-3; D gene uncertain. CDR3 length: 15 residues. V was trimmed by 3 bases and J by 5 bases, leaving 15 bases between them. From germline, CDR1 is LNHDA and CDR2 SQIVND (reference sequence). This chain's CDR3 is CASSIRAPGRDTQYF. CDR3 nucleotide sequence: TGTGCCAGTAGTATTAGGGCCCCGGGCAGAGATACGCAGTATTTT.

This clonotype was found many times. This rearrangement joins TRBV20-1 to TRBJ2-6; D uncertain. There are 15 residues in the CDR3. Germline values: CDR1 DFQATT, CDR2 SNEGSKA (reference sequence). V was trimmed by 2 bases and J by 0 bases, leaving 8 bases between them. The CDR3 nucleotides read TGCAGTGCTAGAACTGGGCCCTCTGGGGCCAACGTCCTGACTTTC. It translates to CSARTGPSGANVLTF.

The CDR3 loop reads CSVGQEMNSPLHF. The DNA of the CDR3 is TGCAGCGTGGGACAGGAGATGAATTCACCCCTCCACTTT. This chain uses TRBV29-1 with TRBJ1-6, with 8 bases lining up with TRBD1. The germline gives CDR1 SQVTM, CDR2 ANQGSEA. After removal of 6 bases from V and 7 bases from J, the junction contained 5 bases not matched to a gene. The CDR3 consists of 13 residues.

This clonotype was counted between two and nine times. The chain recombines TRBV5-1 with TRBJ1-2; maybe TRBD1 (6 bases). The V gene's germline CDR1 is SGHRS and CDR2 YFSETQ. This CDR3 has 14 amino acids. Between the trimmed V and J ends, which lost 4 bases and 8 bases, there was a span of 18 bases. CDR3 amino acids: CASSLKVPTGGYTF. The CDR3 DNA reads TGCGCCAGCAGCCTGAAGGTCCCGACAGGAGGCTACACCTTC.

This clonotype was counted many times. V is TRBV7-9 and J is TRBJ2-2, with 7 bases that match TRBD1. The CDR3 has 15 residues. Per the germline V gene, CDR1 is SEHNR and CDR2 is FQNEAQ (reference sequence). With V trimmed by 3 bases and J by 3 bases, 4 bases remained unmatched. CDR3 amino acids: CASSFRGKYTGELFF. The CDR3 nucleotides are TGTGCCAGCAGCTTCAGGGGGAAATACACCGGGGAGCTGTTTTTT.

This clonotype was recorded at least ten times. The chain couples TRBV20-1 to TRBJ2-3; D not resolved. This CDR3 has 11 amino acids. Trimming left V 3 bases short and J 3 bases short, with 4 bases between. Germline V CDR1 and CDR2: DFQATT, SNEGSKA (reference sequence). The CDR3 DNA is TGCAGTGCTAGGCTAACAGATACGCAGTATTTT. It is translated as CSARLTDTQYF.

This clonotype was detected ten times or more. This sequence joins TRBV20-1 and TRBJ1-4; D is unresolved. V lost 0 bases and J lost 1, with 6 bases in between. The CDR3 sequence is 14 residues long. Germline CDR1 is DFQATT and CDR2 is SNEGSKA (reference sequence). DNA for the CDR3: TGCAGTGCTAGAGATCTAGGAACTAATGAAAAACTGTTTTTT. This encodes CSARDLGTNEKLFF.

This clonotype was picked up many times. The chain couples TRBV7-2 to TRBJ2-1, with 14 bases that match TRBD2. Unmatched junction bases numbered 7, after V lost 2 bases and J lost 7 bases. Germline V gene data show CDR1 as SGHTA and CDR2 as FQGNSA. The CDR3 totals 17 residues. For the CDR3, the DNA is TGTGCCAGCAGCTTAACGGGCGGGACTAGCGGGAGTAATGAGCAGTTCTTC. Translation gives CASSLTGGTSGSNEQFF.

There are many counts of this clonotype. The chain employs TRBV4-3 and TRBJ2-7; 13 bases align to TRBD2. CDR1 LGHNA and CDR2 YSLEER come from the germline V gene. After removal of 2 bases from V and 7 bases from J, the junction contained 11 bases not matched to a gene. There are 17 residues in the CDR3. CDR3: CASSQQGLAGSHEEQYF. Here the CDR3 DNA reads TGCGCCAGCAGCCAACAGGGACTAGCGGGGTCCCATGAGGAGCAGTACTTC.

In its sample, this clonotype was seen many times. This chain links TRBV5-1 with TRBJ1-2; D is uncertain. Trimming left V 0 bases short and J 4 bases short, with 4 bases between. The length of the CDR3 is 12 residues. Germline lookup yields CDR1 SGHRS and CDR2 YFSETQ. The CDR3 reads CASSLGFYGYTF. The CDR3 DNA reads as TGCGCCAGCAGCTTGGGCTTCTATGGCTACACCTTC. Looking up the rest from reference TRBV5-1 and TRBJ1-2 gives the full variable domain: KAGVTQTPRYLIKTRGQQVTLSCSPISGHRSVSWYQQTPGQGLQFLFEYFSETQRNKGNFPGRFSGRQFSNSRSEMNVSTLELGDSALYLCASSLGFYGYTFGSGTRLTVV.